Shown below are 32 T cell receptor beta chains from a single sample sequenced in a study of T cells after yellow fever vaccination. TCRdb used MiXCR to reprocess the 5' RACE reads, holding one entry per CDR3 protein. The table includes hundreds of thousands of distinct CDR3 sequences, 8.7% detected once. The sample was CD4+ T cells sorted from PBMCs, taken 5 days after the yellow fever booster vaccination. The source is a man between 18 and 29 years old who received the YFV17D yellow fever vaccine.

The sample holds many counts of this clonotype. The chain joins TRBV28 to TRBJ2-1, with D perhaps TRBD2 (6 bases). Germline lookup yields CDR1 MDHEN and CDR2 SYDVKM. V was cut by 3 bases and J by 7 bases, with 10 bases left in between. The CDR3 sequence is 13 residues long. In DNA, the CDR3 is TGTGCCAGCAGTTTCGTTGGGGGGAATGAGCAGTTCTTC. Encoded protein: CASSFVGGNEQFF.

The chain carries TRBV6-6 and TRBJ2-7; D unclear. CDR1 is MNHNY, CDR2 SVGAGI, per germline (reference sequence). Trimming removed 6 bases at V and 5 bases at J, with 20 bases between. The CDR3 is made up of 15 amino acids. The CDR3: CASSPPEVSPNEQYV. The CDR3 DNA reads TGTGCCAGCAGCCCACCCGAGGTGTCACCGAACGAGCAGTACGTC.

This clonotype was counted between two and nine times. The rearrangement links TRBV5-1 to TRBJ2-3, with a tentative D call TRBD2 (6 bases). Trimming removed 4 bases at V and 0 bases at J, with 12 bases between. This CDR3 comprises 15 residues. The germline V gene has CDR1 SGHRS and CDR2 YFSETQ. The CDR3 sequence is CASSLGGRSTDTQYF. The DNA for the CDR3 is TGCGCCAGCAGCCTGGGGGGACGCAGCACAGATACGCAGTATTTT.

The chain combines TRBV6-5 with TRBJ1-6; D perhaps matches TRBD1 (5 bases). The CDR3 extends over 13 amino acids. Germline V CDR1 and CDR2: MNHEY, SVGAGI. Trimming cost V 8 bases and J 6 bases, with 11 bases left between them. The CDR3 is CASGRQFNSPLHF. For the CDR3, the DNA is TGTGCCAGCGGGCGACAGTTTAATTCACCCCTCCACTTT.

This clonotype was counted at least ten times. The chain uses TRBV7-8 and TRBJ2-7; possible D gene TRBD2, 8 bases. V was pared by 5 bases and J by 7 bases, with 15 bases between. Germline V CDR1 and CDR2: SGHVS, FQNEAQ. This CDR3 is 13 amino acids long. The CDR3 region is CASSPGGTAEQYV. In nucleotides, the CDR3 is TGTGCCAGCAGCCCGGGAGGGACAGCTGAGCAGTACGTC.

On this clonotype: A much larger clone is a single base away; this may be a read error. The V call is TRBV20-1, the J call TRBJ2-5, with D possibly matching TRBD2 (7 bases). The length of the CDR3 is 14 residues. In germline, CDR1 is DFQATT, CDR2 SNEGSKA (reference sequence). Trimming took 5 bases from V and 2 from J, leaving 15 bases between them. This CDR3 reads CSAGEGGLQETQYF. CDR3 bases: TGCAGTGCTGGGGAGGGGGGCTTACAAGAGACCCAGTACTTC.

In its sample, this clonotype was seen a few times. J is TRBJ2-1 and V is TRBV2; D uncertain. In germline, CDR1 is SNHLY, CDR2 FYNNEI. The CDR3 length is 12 residues. The V and J ends lost 6 bases and 8 bases respectively, with 11 bases between them. The CDR3 reads CASRGYTDEQFF. In DNA, the CDR3 is TGTGCCAGCAGAGGCTATACGGATGAGCAGTTCTTC.

This clonotype was observed a few times. The chain links TRBV6-6 to TRBJ2-2, with 7 nucleotides matching TRBD1. J was trimmed by 7 bases and V by 8 bases; bases with no gene match: 10. Germline V lookup: CDR1 MNHNY, CDR2 SVGAGI (reference sequence). The length of the CDR3 is 14 residues. Written as DNA, the CDR3 is TGTGCCAGCCTTAATGACAGGGCTGGCGGGGAGCTGTTTTTT. Residues: CASLNDRAGGELFF.

The chain recombines TRBV7-2 with TRBJ2-2; D not resolved. The CDR3 spans 14 residues. Germline CDR1 and CDR2: SGHTA and FQGNSA. V was cut by 2 bases and J by 3 bases, with 7 bases left in between. DNA for the CDR3: TGTGCCAGCAGCTTACAAGCCGACACCGGGGAGCTGTTTTTT. It translates to CASSLQADTGELFF.

This clonotype was seen more than once but under ten times. This rearrangement joins TRBV7-9 to TRBJ1-4; D remains ambiguous. The CDR3 has 14 residues. V was clipped by 4 bases and J by 3 bases, with 9 bases between them. Germline values: CDR1 SEHNR, CDR2 FQNEAQ (reference sequence). The CDR3 is CASSSQNSNEKLFF. CDR3 coding DNA: TGTGCCAGCAGCTCCCAGAATTCTAATGAAAAACTGTTTTTT.

This rearrangement joins TRBV6-6 to TRBJ1-6; D is undetermined. The germline gives CDR1 MNHNY, CDR2 SVGAGI (reference sequence). V shed 6 bases and J shed 10 bases, with 7 bases lying between them. The CDR3 is 11 amino acids. The CDR3: CASRHVSPLHF. The DNA of the CDR3 is TGTGCCAGCAGACACGTCTCACCCCTCCACTTT.

The genes are TRBV18 and TRBJ2-7, with 8 bases matching TRBD2. V shed 4 bases, J shed 5 bases, and the junction held 7 bases outside the gene matches. CDR3 length: 14 residues. Germline loops: CDR1 KGHSH, CDR2 LQKENI. CDR3 protein: CASSRRAGGNEQYF. The CDR3 coding sequence is TGTGCCAGCTCACGTCGGGCGGGGGGAAACGAGCAGTACTTC.

The chain uses TRBV18 and TRBJ1-5, with D unclear. CDR1 is KGHSH and CDR2 is LQKENI in the germline V gene. The ends were cut back, 1 base at V and 6 bases at J, with 10 bases in the middle. This CDR3 is built from 14 residues. CDR3 nucleotide sequence: TGTGCCAGCTCACCACAGGGCCTTACTCAGCCCCAGCATTTT. Translating gives CASSPQGLTQPQHF. Looking up the rest from reference TRBV18 and TRBJ1-5 gives the full variable domain: NAGVMQNPRHLVRRRGQEARLRCSPMKGHSHVYWYRQLPEEGLKFMVYLQKENIIDESGMPKERFSAEFPKEGPSILRIQQVVRGDSAAYFCASSPQGLTQPQHFGDGTRLSIL.

This chain connects TRBV7-2 to TRBJ2-3, with D possibly matching TRBD2 (6 bases). The CDR3 covers 15 residues. CDR1 SGHTA and CDR2 FQGNSA come from the germline V gene. Trimming stripped 5 bases from V and 0 bases from J, with 12 bases between. CDR3 bases: TGTGCCAGCAGCCTCCAGGCGGGGAGCACAGATACGCAGTATTTT. Its translation is CASSLQAGSTDTQYF.

This sequence joins TRBV12-3 or TRBV12-4 and TRBJ1-6; a weak D match, TRBD1 (6 bases). The CDR3 runs to 14 residues. Trimming removed 3 bases from V and 7 bases from J, with 10 bases in between. The CDR3 reads CASSFSRGNSPLHF. CDR3 DNA: TGTGCCAGCAGTTTCAGTAGGGGGAATTCACCCCTCCACTTT.

This clonotype showed up just a few times. The chain has TRBV20-1 and TRBJ1-1; the D is unclear. CDR1 is DFQATT and CDR2 is SNEGSKA in the germline V gene (reference sequence). The CDR3 covers 13 residues. Deletions cut 5 bases from V and 0 bases from J, with 10 bases between. CDR3 DNA sequence: TGCAGTGCTCCGTCTTTAATGAACACTGAAGCTTTCTTT. Residues: CSAPSLMNTEAFF.

This clonotype occurred many times. The rearrangement joins TRBV29-1 to TRBJ2-3, with TRBD1 as a possible D gene (7 bases). The CDR3 has 17 residues. Germline V lookup: CDR1 SQVTM, CDR2 ANQGSEA. V shed 3 bases and J shed 0 bases, with 19 bases lying between them. This CDR3 reads CSVDGGGQSASTDTQYF. The CDR3 nucleotides are TGCAGCGTTGACGGAGGGGGCCAAAGTGCTAGCACAGATACGCAGTATTTT.

This clonotype was counted only a few times. The chain employs TRBV6-2 or TRBV6-3 and TRBJ2-1; D may be TRBD1 or TRBD2 (6 bases each). CDR3 length: 17 residues. V lost 2 bases and J 3 bases, leaving 17 bases between the germline ends. The germline gives CDR1 MNHEY, CDR2 SVGEGT. In nucleotides, the CDR3 is TGTGCCAGCAGTTACCTTTTAGGGGGGCTAAGCTACAATGAGCAGTTCTTC. This translates into CASSYLLGGLSYNEQFF.

In this sample, this clonotype turned up a few times. The CDR3 DNA sequence: TGCGCCAGCAGTCGGACTAGCCCAGAGACCCAGTACTTC. Translated, it gives CASSRTSPETQYF. This chain links TRBV5-1 with TRBJ2-5; 8 nucleotides align to TRBD2. From germline, CDR1 is SGHRS and CDR2 YFSETQ. The CDR3 runs to 13 residues. The V and J ends lost 5 bases and 4 bases, in that order; junction bases with no gene match: 4.

This clonotype was counted between two and nine times. The chain is built from TRBV4-1 and TRBJ1-5, with TRBD1 matching over 10 bases. The CDR3 runs 17 residues. Germline V lookup: CDR1 MGHRA, CDR2 YSYEKL. Trimming at V came to 8 bases and at J to 0 bases, leaving 10 bases not matched to a gene. CDR3 residues: CASAPGQGFFSNQPQHF. CDR3 bases: TGCGCCAGCGCTCCGGGACAGGGGTTTTTTAGCAATCAGCCCCAGCATTTT.

CDR3 amino acids: CASSQAFGTSGGTDTQYF. Here the CDR3 DNA reads TGCGCCAGCAGCCAAGCCTTCGGGACTAGCGGGGGAACAGATACGCAGTATTTT. The chain is built from TRBV4-3 and TRBJ2-3; 14 positions agree with TRBD2. In germline, CDR1 is LGHNA, CDR2 YSLEER. Unmatched junction bases numbered 6, after V lost 1 base and J lost 3 bases. The CDR3 is 18 amino acids.

The CDR3 region is CSAGGSGGAWNEQYF. The CDR3 region has the DNA TGCAGTGCAGGGGGTAGCGGGGGGGCCTGGAACGAGCAGTACTTC. This sequence joins TRBV20-1 and TRBJ2-7; 11 nucleotides agree with TRBD2. Germline CDR1 is DFQATT and CDR2 is SNEGSKA (reference sequence). The CDR3 contains 15 residues. V dropped 6 bases and J dropped 5; count of bases not matched to a gene: 12.

Only a few counts were recorded for this clonotype. This rearrangement joins TRBV24-1 to TRBJ2-3; D is undetermined. This CDR3 region has 12 residues. Germline V lookup: CDR1 KGHDR, CDR2 SFDVKD. V was pared by 5 bases and J by 3 bases, with 5 bases between. This chain's CDR3 is CATSVGTDTQYF. In DNA, the CDR3 is TGTGCCACCAGTGTGGGAACAGATACGCAGTATTTT.

This clonotype has a handful of counts. The chain carries TRBV7-2 and TRBJ2-3; tentatively, D is TRBD1 (5 bases). Germline-derived CDR1 and CDR2 are SGHTA and FQGNSA. V lost 6 bases and J lost 2, with 9 bases in between. CDR3 size: 13 residues. The CDR3 region has the DNA TGTGCCAGCAGGTGGACAAACACAGATACGCAGTATTTT. This encodes CASRWTNTDTQYF.

The genes are TRBV5-6 and TRBJ1-5; D is unresolved. In germline, CDR1 is SGHDT, CDR2 YYEEEE. Trimming took off 4 bases at V and 2 bases at J, with 13 bases between the two ends. The CDR3 sequence is 15 residues long. CDR3 DNA: TGTGCCAGCAGCCCCGCTGGGCAGGGCAATCAGCCCCAGCATTTT. This codes for CASSPAGQGNQPQHF.

V is TRBV7-9 and J is TRBJ1-2, with a weak D call TRBD1 (6 bases). Germline lookup yields CDR1 SEHNR and CDR2 FQNEAQ (reference sequence). The CDR3 is 14 residues long. V lost 5 bases and J 1 base, leaving 11 bases between the germline ends. The CDR3 loop is CASSLGQYNYGYTF. As DNA, the CDR3 is TGTGCCAGCAGCCTCGGACAGTATAACTATGGCTACACCTTC.

This chain connects TRBV7-9 to TRBJ2-5; D tentatively reads TRBD1 or TRBD2 (6 bases each). There are 16 residues in the CDR3. In germline, CDR1 is SEHNR, CDR2 FQNEAQ (reference sequence). Trimming took off 4 bases at V and 5 bases at J, with 20 bases between the two ends. For the CDR3, the DNA is TGTGCCAGCAGCTCCCAGGGGAGGAGCGGAGGGGAGACCCAGTACTTC. Residues: CASSSQGRSGGETQYF.

This rearrangement joins TRBV2 to TRBJ1-5; D is uncertain. CDR1 is SNHLY and CDR2 is FYNNEI in the germline V gene. Trimming took off 3 bases at V and 5 bases at J, with 14 bases between the two ends. The length of the CDR3 is 15 residues. The CDR3 reads CASSDTALIYQPQHF. The CDR3 bases are TGTGCCAGCAGTGACACCGCATTAATTTATCAGCCCCAGCATTTT.

This clonotype was counted at least ten times. The DNA of the CDR3 is TGTGCCAGCTCACCCCCAGGGCGTGGGGCCAACGTCCTGACTTTC. This codes for CASSPPGRGANVLTF. The chain recombines TRBV18 with TRBJ2-6; D may be TRBD1 (5 bases). Germline lookup yields CDR1 KGHSH and CDR2 LQKENI. The CDR3 sequence is 15 residues long. Trimming cost V 3 bases and J 3 bases, with 9 bases left between them.

V and J are TRBV20-1 and TRBJ2-4; D unresolved. V gave up 3 bases and J gave up 1 base, with 13 bases separating them. This CDR3 region has 15 residues. Germline V gene lookup returns CDR1 DFQATT and CDR2 SNEGSKA (reference sequence). CDR3 sequence reads: CSARWGSAAKNIQYF. The CDR3 DNA is TGCAGTGCTAGGTGGGGATCCGCGGCCAAAAACATTCAGTACTTC.

This clonotype was observed a few times. This chain uses TRBV7-9 with TRBJ2-5; the D gene is possibly TRBD1 (5 bases). The germline V gene encodes CDR1 SEHNR and CDR2 FQNEAQ (reference sequence). The CDR3 is 15 amino acids. Between the trimmed V and J ends, which lost 0 bases and 4 bases, there was a span of 12 bases. The CDR3: CASSLAYDSRETQYF. The CDR3 coding sequence is TGTGCCAGCAGCTTAGCATATGACAGCAGAGAGACCCAGTACTTC.

This clonotype has only a few counts. DNA for the CDR3: TGCAGCGTCCAACTGGGCCGGGGCAAAGAGACCCAGTACTTC. It translates to CSVQLGRGKETQYF. The chain is built from TRBV29-1 and TRBJ2-5; D is possibly TRBD1 or TRBD2 (5 bases each). The CDR3 loop spans 14 amino acids. Deletions cut 6 bases from V and 3 bases from J, with 17 bases between. Looked up from germline, CDR1 is SQVTM and CDR2 is ANQGSEA.